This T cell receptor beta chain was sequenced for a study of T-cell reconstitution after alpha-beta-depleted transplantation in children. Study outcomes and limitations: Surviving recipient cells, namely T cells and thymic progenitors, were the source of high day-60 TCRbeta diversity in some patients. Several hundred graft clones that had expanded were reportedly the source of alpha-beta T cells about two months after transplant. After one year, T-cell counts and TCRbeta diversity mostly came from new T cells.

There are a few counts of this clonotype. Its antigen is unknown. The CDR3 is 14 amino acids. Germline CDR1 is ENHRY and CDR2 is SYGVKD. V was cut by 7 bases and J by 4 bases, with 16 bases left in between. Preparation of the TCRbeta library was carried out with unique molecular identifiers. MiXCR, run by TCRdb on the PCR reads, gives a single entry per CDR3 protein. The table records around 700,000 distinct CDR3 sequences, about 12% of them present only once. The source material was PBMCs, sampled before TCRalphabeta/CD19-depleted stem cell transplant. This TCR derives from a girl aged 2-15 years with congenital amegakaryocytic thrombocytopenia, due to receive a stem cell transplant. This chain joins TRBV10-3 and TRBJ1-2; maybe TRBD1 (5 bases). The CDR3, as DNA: TGTGCCATCAAAACCGCCGGGGGAGTCTATGGCTACACCTTC. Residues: CAIKTAGGVYGYTF.